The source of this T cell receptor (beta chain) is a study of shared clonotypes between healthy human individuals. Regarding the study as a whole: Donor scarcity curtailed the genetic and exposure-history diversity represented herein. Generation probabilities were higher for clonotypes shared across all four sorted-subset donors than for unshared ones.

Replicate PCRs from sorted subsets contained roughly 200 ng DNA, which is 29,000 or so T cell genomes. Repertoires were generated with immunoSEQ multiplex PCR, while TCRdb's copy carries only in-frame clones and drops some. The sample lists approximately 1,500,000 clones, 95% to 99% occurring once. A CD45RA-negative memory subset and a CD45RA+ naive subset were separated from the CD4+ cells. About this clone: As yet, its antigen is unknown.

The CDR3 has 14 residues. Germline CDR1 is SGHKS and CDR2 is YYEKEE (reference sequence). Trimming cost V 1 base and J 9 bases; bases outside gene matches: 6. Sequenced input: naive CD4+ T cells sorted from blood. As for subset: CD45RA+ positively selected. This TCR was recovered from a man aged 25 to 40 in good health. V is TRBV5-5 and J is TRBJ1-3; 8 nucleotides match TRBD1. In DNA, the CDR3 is TGTGCCAGCAGCTTGAGGACAGGGCAAGGCACCATATATTTT. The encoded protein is CASSLRTGQGTIYF.